This T cell receptor (beta chain) originates from a study of cytomegalovirus exposure and HLA in healthy donors. About the research overall: Sequencing of 180 million or so T cells in an earlier analysis found 100 million to 140 million unique TCR beta sequences.

Germline CDR1 LNHDA, CDR2 SQIVND (reference sequence). Trimming cost V 10 bases and J 2 bases, with 14 bases left between them. The CDR3 is 13 residues long. PCR involved 60 Vbeta and 13 Jbeta primers. Using immunoSEQ multiplex PCR, the repertoire was profiled, and TCRdb retains in-frame clones only, with some absent. The sample consists of approximately 140,000 clones, about 80% of them appearing once. The origin of this receptor is a woman in her thirties or forties in good health and CMV-seronegative. The specimen sequenced was PBMCs. This chain connects TRBV19 to TRBJ1-2, with D perhaps matching TRBD1 (6 bases). The CDR3: CATSHRENYGYTF. CDR3 DNA sequence: TGTGCCACCTCTCACAGGGAAAACTATGGCTACACCTTC.